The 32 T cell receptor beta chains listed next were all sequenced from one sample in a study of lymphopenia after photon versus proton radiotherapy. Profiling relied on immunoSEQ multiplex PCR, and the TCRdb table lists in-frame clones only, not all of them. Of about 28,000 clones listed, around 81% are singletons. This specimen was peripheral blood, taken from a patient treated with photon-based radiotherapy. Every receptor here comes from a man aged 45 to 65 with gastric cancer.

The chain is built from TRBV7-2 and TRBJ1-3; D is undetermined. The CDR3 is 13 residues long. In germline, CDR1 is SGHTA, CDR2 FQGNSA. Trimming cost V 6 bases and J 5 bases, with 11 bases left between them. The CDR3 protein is CASSYDPRNTIYF. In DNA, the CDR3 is TGTGCCAGCAGTTATGACCCGCGAAACACCATATATTTT.

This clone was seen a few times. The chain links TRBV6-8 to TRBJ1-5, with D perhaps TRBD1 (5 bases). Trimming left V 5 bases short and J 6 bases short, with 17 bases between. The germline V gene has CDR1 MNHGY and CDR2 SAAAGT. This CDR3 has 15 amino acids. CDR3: CASSRTHRRRQPQHF. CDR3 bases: TGTGCCAGCAGTCGTACCCACAGGAGGCGTCAGCCCCAGCATTTT.

The CDR3 loop is CASSSQGADGYTF. The CDR3 coding sequence is TGTGCCAGCAGTTCACAGGGGGCGGATGGCTACACCTTC. This chain joins TRBV6-5 and TRBJ1-2; 9 bases match TRBD1. The CDR3 sequence is 13 residues long. V dropped 4 bases and J dropped 6; count of bases not matched to a gene: 3. Per germline, CDR1 MNHEY and CDR2 SVGAGI.

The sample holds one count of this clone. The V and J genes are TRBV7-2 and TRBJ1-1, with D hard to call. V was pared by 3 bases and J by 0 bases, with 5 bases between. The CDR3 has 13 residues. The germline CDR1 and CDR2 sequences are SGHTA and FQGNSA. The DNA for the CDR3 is TGTGCCAGCAGCTTCGAGGTGAACACTGAAGCTTTCTTT. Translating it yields CASSFEVNTEAFF. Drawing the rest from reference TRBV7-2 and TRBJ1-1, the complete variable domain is GAGVSQSPSNKVTEKGKDVELRCDPISGHTALYWYRQSLGQGLEFLIYFQGNSAPDKSGLPSDRFSAERTGGSVSTLTIQRTQQEDSAVYLCASSFEVNTEAFFGQGTRLTVV.

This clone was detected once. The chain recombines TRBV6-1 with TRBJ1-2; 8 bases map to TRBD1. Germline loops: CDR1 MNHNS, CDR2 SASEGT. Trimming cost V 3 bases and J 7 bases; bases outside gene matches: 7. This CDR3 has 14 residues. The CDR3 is CASSDEWTGPGYTF. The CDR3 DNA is TGTGCCAGCAGTGACGAGTGGACAGGGCCTGGCTACACCTTC.

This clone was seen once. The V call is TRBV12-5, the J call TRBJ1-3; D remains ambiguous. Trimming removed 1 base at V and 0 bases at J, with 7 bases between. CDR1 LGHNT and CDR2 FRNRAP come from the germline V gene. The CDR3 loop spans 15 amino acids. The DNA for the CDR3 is TGTGCTAGTGGTTTGGCGGGGAGCTCTGGAAACACCATATATTTT. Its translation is CASGLAGSSGNTIYF.

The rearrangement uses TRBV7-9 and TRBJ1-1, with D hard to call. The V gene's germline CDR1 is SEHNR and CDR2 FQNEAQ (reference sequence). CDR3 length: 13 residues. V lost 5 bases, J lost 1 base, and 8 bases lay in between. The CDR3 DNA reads TGTGCCAGCAGCCTAGAATCGAACACTGAAGCTTTCTTT. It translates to CASSLESNTEAFF.

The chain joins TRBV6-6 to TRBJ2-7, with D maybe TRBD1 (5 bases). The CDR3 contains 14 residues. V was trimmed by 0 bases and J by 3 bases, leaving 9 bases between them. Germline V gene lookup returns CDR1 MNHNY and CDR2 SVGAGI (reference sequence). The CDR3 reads CASSYSPGNYEQYF. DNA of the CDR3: TGTGCCAGCAGTTACTCACCAGGGAACTACGAGCAGTACTTC.

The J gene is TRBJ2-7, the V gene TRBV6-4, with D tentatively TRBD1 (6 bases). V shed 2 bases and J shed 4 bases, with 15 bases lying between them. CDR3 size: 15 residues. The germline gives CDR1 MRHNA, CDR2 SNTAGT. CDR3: CASSDDRGDTYEQYV. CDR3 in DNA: TGTGCCAGCAGTGACGATCGAGGGGACACGTACGAGCAGTACGTC.

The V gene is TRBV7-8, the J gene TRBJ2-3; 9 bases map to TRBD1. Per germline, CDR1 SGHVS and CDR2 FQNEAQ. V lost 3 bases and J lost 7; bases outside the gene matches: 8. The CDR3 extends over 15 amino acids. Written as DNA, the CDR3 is TGTGCCAGCAGCTTGGGACAGGGTCGGATCTATACGCAGTATTTT. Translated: CASSLGQGRIYTQYF.

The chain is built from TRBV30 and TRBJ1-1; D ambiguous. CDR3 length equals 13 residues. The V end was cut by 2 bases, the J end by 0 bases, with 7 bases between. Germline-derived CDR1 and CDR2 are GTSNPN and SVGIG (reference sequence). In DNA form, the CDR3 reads TGTGCCTGGAGTATCGGTCTGAACACTGAAGCTTTCTTT. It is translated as CAWSIGLNTEAFF.

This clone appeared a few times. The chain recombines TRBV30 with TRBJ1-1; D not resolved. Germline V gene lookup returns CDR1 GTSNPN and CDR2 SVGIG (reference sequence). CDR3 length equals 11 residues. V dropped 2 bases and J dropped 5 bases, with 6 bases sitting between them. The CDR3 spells CAWSKRTEAFF. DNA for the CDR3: TGTGCCTGGAGTAAAAGGACTGAAGCTTTCTTT.

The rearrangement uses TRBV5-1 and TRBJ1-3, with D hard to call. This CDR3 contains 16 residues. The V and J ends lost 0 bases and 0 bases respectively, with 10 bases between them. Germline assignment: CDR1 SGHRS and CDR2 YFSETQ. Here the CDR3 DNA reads TGCGCCAGCAGCTTGGAATTGCGTATCTCTGGAAACACCATATATTTT. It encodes CASSLELRISGNTIYF.

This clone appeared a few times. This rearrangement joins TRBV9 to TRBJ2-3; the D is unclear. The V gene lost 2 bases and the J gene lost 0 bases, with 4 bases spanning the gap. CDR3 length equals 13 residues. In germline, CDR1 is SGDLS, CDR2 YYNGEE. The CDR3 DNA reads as TGTGCCAGCAGCGTGGTCAGCACAGATACGCAGTATTTT. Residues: CASSVVSTDTQYF.

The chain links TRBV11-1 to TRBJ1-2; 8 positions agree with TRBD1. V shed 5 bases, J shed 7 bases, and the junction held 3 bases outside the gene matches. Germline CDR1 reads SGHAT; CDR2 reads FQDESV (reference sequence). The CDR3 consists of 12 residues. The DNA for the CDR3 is TGTGCCAGCAGCGACAGGGGATTTGGCTACACCTTC. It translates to CASSDRGFGYTF.

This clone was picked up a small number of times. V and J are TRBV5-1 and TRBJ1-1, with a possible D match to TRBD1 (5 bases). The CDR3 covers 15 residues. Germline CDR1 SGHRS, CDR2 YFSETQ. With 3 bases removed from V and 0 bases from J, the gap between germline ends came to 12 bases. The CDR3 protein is CASSYGGNMNTEAFF. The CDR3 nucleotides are TGCGCCAGCAGCTACGGGGGGAACATGAACACTGAAGCTTTCTTT.

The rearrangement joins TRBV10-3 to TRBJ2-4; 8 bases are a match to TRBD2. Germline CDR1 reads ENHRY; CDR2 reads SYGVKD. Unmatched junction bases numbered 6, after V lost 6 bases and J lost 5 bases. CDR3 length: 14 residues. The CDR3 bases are TGTGCCATCAGGGACGGGGGGGCCGAAAACATTCAGTACTTC. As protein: CAIRDGGAENIQYF.

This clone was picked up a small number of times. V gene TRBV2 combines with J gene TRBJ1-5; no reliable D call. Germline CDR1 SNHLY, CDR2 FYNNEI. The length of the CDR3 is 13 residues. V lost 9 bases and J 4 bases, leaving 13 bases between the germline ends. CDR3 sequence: CASASDQNQPQHF. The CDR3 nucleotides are TGTGCCAGTGCTTCAGACCAAAATCAGCCCCAGCATTTT.

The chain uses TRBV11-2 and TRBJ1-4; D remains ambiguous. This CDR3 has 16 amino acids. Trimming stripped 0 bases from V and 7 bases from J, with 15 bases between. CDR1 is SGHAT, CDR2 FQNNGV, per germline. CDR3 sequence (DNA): TGTGCCAGCAGCTTAGATCGGGTGGGGTTAAGTGAAAAACTGTTTTTT. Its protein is CASSLDRVGLSEKLFF.

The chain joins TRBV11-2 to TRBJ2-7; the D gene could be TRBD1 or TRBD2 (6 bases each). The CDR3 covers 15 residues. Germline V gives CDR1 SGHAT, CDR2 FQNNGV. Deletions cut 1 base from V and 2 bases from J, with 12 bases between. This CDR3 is CASSLVGGPAYEQYV. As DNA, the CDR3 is TGTGCCAGCAGCTTAGTAGGGGGGCCCGCCTACGAGCAGTACGTC.

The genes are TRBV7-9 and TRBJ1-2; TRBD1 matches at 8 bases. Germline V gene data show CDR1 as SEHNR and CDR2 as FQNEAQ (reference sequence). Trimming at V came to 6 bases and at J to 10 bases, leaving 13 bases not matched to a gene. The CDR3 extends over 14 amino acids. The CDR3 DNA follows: TGTGCCAGCAGTACACCGACAGGGGACCGAATCTACACCTTC. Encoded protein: CASSTPTGDRIYTF.

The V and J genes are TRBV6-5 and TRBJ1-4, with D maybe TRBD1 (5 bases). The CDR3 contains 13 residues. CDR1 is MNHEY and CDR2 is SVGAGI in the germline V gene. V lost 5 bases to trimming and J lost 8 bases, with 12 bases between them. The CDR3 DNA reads TGTGCCAGCAGTCTGGGGACCTGGGAAAAACTGTTTTTT. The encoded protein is CASSLGTWEKLFF.

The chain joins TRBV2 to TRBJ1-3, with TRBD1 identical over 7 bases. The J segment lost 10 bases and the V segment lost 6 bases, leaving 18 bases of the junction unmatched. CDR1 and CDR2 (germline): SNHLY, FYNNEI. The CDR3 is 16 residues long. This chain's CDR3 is CASRGRQGIVAATIYF. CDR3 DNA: TGTGCCAGCAGGGGGAGACAGGGCATTGTAGCGGCGACCATATATTTT.

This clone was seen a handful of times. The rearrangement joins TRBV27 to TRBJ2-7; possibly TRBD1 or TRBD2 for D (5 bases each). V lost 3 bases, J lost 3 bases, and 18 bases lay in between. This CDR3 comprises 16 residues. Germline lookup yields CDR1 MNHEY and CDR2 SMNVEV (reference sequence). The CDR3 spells CASSFFKPGASYEQYF. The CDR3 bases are TGTGCCAGCAGTTTCTTCAAACCCGGGGCAAGCTACGAGCAGTACTTC.

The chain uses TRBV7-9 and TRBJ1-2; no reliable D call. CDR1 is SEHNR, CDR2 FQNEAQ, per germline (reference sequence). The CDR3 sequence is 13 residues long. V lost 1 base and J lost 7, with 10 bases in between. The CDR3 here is CASSLETIGGYTF. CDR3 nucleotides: TGTGCCAGCAGCTTAGAGACCATAGGTGGCTACACCTTC. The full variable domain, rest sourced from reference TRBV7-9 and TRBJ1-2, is DTGVSQNPRHKITKRGQNVTFRCDPISEHNRLYWYRQTLGQGPEFLTYFQNEAQLEKSRLLSDRFSAERPKGSFSTLEIQRTEQGDSAMYLCASSLETIGGYTFGSGTRLTVV.

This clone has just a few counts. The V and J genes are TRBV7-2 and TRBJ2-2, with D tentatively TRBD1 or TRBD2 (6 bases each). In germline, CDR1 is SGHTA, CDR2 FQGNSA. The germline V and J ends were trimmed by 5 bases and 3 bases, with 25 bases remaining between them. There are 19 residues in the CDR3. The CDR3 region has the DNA TGTGCCAGCAGCCTACACTCCGGGGGCAGGGTGATGGACACCGGGGAGCTGTTTTTT. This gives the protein CASSLHSGGRVMDTGELFF. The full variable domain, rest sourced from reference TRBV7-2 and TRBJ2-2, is GAGVSQSPSNKVTEKGKDVELRCDPISGHTALYWYRQSLGQGLEFLIYFQGNSAPDKSGLPSDRFSAERTGGSVSTLTIQRTQQEDSAVYLCASSLHSGGRVMDTGELFFGEGSRLTVL.

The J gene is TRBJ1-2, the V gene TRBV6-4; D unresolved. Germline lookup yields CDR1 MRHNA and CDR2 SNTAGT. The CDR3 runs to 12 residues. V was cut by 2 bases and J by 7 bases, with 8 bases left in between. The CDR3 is CASSDLMGGYTF. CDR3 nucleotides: TGTGCCAGCAGTGACCTTATGGGTGGCTACACCTTC.

The DNA for the CDR3 is TGTGCCAGCAGCTGGTGGGGGGGAGTGCAAGAGACCCAGTACTTC. Translation: CASSWWGGVQETQYF. V and J are TRBV7-9 and TRBJ2-5; 7 bases agree with TRBD2. Germline V gives CDR1 SEHNR, CDR2 FQNEAQ (reference sequence). The CDR3 is 15 amino acids. V trimming: 4 bases; J trimming: 2 bases; junction bases outside the gene matches: 7.

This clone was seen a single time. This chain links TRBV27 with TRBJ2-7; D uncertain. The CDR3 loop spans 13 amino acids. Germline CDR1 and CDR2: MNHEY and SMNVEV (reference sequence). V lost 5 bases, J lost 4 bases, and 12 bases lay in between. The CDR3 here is CASSEFDTYEQYV. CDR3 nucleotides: TGTGCCAGCAGTGAATTTGACACGTACGAGCAGTACGTC.

The CDR3: CASSLGDYEQYF. In DNA, the CDR3 is TGTGCCAGCAGCTTGGGGGATTACGAGCAGTACTTC. This chain uses TRBV7-6 with TRBJ2-7, with D possibly called TRBD1 or TRBD2 (5 bases each). The CDR3 spans 12 residues. Germline CDR1 and CDR2: SGHVS and FNYEAQ. The V end was cut by 3 bases, the J end by 4 bases, with 7 bases between.

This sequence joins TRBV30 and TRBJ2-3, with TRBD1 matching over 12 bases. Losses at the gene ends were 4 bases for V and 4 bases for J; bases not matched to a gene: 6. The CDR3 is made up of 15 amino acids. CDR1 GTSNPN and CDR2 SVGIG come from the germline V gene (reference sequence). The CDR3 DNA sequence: TGTGCCTGGATTGGGACAGGGGGCGGTTCAGATACGCAGTATTTT. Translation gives CAWIGTGGGSDTQYF.

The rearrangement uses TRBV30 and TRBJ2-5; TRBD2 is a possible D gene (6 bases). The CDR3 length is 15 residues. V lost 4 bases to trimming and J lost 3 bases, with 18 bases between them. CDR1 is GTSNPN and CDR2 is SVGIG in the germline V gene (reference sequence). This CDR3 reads CAWIPRGADKETQYF. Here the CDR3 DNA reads TGTGCCTGGATTCCTCGCGGGGCCGACAAAGAGACCCAGTACTTC.